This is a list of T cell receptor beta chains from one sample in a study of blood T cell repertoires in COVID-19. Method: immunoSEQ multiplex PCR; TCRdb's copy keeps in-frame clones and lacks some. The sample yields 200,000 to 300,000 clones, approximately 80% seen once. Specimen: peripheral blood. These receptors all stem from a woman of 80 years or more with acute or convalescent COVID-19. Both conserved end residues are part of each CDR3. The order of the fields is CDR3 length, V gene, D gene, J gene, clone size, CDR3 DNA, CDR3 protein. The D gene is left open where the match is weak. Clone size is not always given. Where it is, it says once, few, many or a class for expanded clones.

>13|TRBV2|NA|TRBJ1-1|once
TGTGCCAGCAGTACCCGGGGTTACACTGAAGCTTTCTTT
CASSTRGYTEAFF
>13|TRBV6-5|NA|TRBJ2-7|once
TGTGCCAGCAGAGCATCCGGCGGGGACCGGCAGTACTTC
CASRASGGDRQYF
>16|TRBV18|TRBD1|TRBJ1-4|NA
TGTGCCAGCTCACCATGGACAGGGGGCAGTTTTGAAAAACTGTTTTTT
CASSPWTGGSFEKLFF
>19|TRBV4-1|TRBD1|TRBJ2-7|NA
TGCGCCAGCAGCCAAGAGTGGGACAGTCTGGCAATGGGAAACTACGAGCAGTACTTC
CASSQEWDSLAMGNYEQYF
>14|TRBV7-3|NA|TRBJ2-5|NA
TGTGCCAGCAGTCCCATCGGGGGTCAAGAGACCCAGTACTTC
CASSPIGGQETQYF
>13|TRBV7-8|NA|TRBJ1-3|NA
TGTGCCAGCAAGGAGTCGCCCGGCAACACCATATATTTT
CASKESPGNTIYF
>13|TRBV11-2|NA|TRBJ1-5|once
TGTGCCAGCAGCTTAGAACGGGAACAGCCCCAGCATTTT
CASSLEREQPQHF
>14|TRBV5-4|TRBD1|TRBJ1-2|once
TGTGCCAGCGGTCCGGGACAGCCTATCTATGGCTACACCTTC
CASGPGQPIYGYTF
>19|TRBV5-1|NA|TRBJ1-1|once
TGCGCCAGCAGCTTGGTACCCCCTTCGGGGGGCCAAATGAACACTGAAGCTTTCTTT
CASSLVPPSGGQMNTEAFF
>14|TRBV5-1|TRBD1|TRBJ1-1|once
TGCGCCAGCAGCCCGGGACAGCCGAACACTGAAGCTTTCTTT
CASSPGQPNTEAFF
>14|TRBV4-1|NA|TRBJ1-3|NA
TGCGCCAGCAGCCCCCGCGGCTCTGGAAACACCATATATTTT
CASSPRGSGNTIYF
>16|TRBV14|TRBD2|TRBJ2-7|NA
TGTGCCAGCAGCCTGATTACTAGCGGTACGCCTCGCGAGCAGTACTTC
CASSLITSGTPREQYF
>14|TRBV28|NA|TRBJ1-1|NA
TGTGCCAGCACCCGCCGGGGGGGGCGCACTGAAGCTTTCTTT
CASTRRGGRTEAFF
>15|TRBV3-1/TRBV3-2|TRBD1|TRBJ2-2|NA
TGTGCCAGCAGCCCACAGGGGGCGACCACCGGGGAGCTGTTTTTT
CASSPQGATTGELFF
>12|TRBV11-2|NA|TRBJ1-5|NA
TGTGCCAGCAGCTTAGCGTTGGCAGCCCAGCATTTT
CASSLALAAQHF
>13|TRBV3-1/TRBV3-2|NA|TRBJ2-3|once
TGTGCCAGCAGCCAGCGCTCAGGGAATACGCAGTATTTT
CASSQRSGNTQYF
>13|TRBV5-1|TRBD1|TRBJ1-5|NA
TGCGCCAGCCGACAGGGCCCACCGGGCCCCCAGCATTTT
CASRQGPPGPQHF
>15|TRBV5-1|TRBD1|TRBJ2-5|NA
TGCGCCAGCAGCACCGGGACAGGGGCCCAAGAGACCCAGTACTTC
CASSTGTGAQETQYF
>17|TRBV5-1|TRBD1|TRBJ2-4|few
TGCGCCAGCAGCTTGGGGCTACAGGGGATTGGCAAAAACATTCAGTACTTC
CASSLGLQGIGKNIQYF
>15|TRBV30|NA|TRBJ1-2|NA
TGTGCCTGGAGTACCGGACAGCCCGAGGGCCATGGCTACACCTTC
CAWSTGQPEGHGYTF
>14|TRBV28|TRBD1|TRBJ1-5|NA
TGTGCCAGCGAAACAGGGGGCCGAGGTCAGCCCCAGCATTTT
CASETGGRGQPQHF
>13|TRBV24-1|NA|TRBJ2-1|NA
TGTGCCACCAGTGATTTTGCCAGGGGAAAGCAGTTCTTC
CATSDFARGKQFF
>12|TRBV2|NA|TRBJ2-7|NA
TGTGCCAGCAGTCCCGACCGCCGCGGGCAGTACTTC
CASSPDRRGQYF
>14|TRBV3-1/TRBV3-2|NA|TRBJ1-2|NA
TGTGCCAGCAGCCACCGTGACAGGATCTATGGCTACACCTTC
CASSHRDRIYGYTF
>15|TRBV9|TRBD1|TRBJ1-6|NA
TGTGCCAGCAGCGTTTCCGGGACAGGGACCTCACCCCTCCACTTT
CASSVSGTGTSPLHF
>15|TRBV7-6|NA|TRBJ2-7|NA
TGTGCCAGCAGCTTAGGGAGTCAACCAACCTACGAGCAGTACTTC
CASSLGSQPTYEQYF
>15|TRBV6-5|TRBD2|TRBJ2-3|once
TGTGCCACCAGACTAGCATATATGTATGCAGATACGCAGTATTTT
CATRLAYMYADTQYF
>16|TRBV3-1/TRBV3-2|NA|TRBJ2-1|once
TGTGCCAGCAGCCGGAGGGCTCCGGCCTCCTACAATGAGCAGTTCTTC
CASSRRAPASYNEQFF
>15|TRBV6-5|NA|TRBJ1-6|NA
TGTGCCAGCAGTACAGTTACTGGGTCCGGGACACCCCTCCACTTT
CASSTVTGSGTPLHF
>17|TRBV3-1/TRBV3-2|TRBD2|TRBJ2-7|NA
TGTGCCAGCAGCCAAAAACCGGGACTAGCGGGAATTTACGAGCAGTACTTC
CASSQKPGLAGIYEQYF
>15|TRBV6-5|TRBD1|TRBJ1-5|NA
TGTGCCAGCAGCTCGGACAGGGGGCTAGATCAGCCCCAGCATTTT
CASSSDRGLDQPQHF
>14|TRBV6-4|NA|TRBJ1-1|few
TGTGCCAGCAGTGATCGGGGAATCAACACTGAAGCTTTCTTT
CASSDRGINTEAFF
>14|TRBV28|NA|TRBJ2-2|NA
TGTGCCAGTGCTACAGGGTGGAACACCGGGGAGCTGTTTTTT
CASATGWNTGELFF